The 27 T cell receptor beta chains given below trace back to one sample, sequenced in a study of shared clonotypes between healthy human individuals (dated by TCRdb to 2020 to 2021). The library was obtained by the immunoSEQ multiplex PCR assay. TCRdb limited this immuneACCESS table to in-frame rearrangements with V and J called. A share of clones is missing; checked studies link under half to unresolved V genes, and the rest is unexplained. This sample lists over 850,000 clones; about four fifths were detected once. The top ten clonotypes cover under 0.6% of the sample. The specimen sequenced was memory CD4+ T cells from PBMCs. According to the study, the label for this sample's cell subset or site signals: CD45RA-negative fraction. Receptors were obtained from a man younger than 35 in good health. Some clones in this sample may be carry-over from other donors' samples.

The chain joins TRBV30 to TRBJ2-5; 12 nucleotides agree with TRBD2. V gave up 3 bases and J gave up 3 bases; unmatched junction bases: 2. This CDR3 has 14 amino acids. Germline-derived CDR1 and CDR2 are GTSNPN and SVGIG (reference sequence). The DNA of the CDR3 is TGTGCCTGGAGGACTAGCGGGGGTAAAGAGACCCAGTACTTC. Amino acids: CAWRTSGGKETQYF.

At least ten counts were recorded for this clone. Written as DNA, the CDR3 is TGTGCCAGCAGCGATAGGGACATTAGTTCCAAACTGTTTTTT. Translation: CASSDRDISSKLFF. This chain connects TRBV2 to TRBJ1-4, with D perhaps matching TRBD1 (6 bases). V was cut by 6 bases and J by 11 bases, with 19 bases left in between. This CDR3 has 14 amino acids. The germline V gene encodes CDR1 SNHLY and CDR2 FYNNEI.

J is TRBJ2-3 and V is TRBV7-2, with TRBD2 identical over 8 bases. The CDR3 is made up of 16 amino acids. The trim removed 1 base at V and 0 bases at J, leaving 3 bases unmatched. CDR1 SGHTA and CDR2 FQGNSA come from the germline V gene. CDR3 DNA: TGTGCCAGCAGCTTAGTACTAGCGGCTAGCACAGATACGCAGTATTTT. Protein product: CASSLVLAASTDTQYF.

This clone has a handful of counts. The CDR3, as DNA: TGTGCCATCAGTCCGGGACAGGGGGCCCTAATAGAATTTTACGAGCAGTACTTC. Protein product: CAISPGQGALIEFYEQYF. The genes are TRBV10-3 and TRBJ2-7; 12 nucleotides agree with TRBD1. The germline V gene encodes CDR1 ENHRY and CDR2 SYGVKD. V dropped 5 bases and J dropped 4; count of bases not matched to a gene: 15. This CDR3 spans 18 amino acids.

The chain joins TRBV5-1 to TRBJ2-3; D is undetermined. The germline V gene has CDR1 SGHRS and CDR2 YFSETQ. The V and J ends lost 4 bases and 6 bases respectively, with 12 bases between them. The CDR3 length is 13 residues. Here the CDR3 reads CASSPSPWDTQYF. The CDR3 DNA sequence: TGCGCCAGCAGCCCAAGCCCCTGGGATACGCAGTATTTT.

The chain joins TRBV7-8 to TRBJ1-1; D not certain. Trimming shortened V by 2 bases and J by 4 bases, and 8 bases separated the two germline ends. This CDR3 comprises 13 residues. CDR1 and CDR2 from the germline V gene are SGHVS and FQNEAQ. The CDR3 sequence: CASSLMRGTEAFF. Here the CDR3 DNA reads TGTGCCAGCAGCTTAATGCGTGGCACTGAAGCTTTCTTT.

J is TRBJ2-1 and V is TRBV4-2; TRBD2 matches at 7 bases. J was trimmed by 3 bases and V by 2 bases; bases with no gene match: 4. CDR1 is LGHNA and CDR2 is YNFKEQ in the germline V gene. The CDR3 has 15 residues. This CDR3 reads CASSQSSGNYNEQFF. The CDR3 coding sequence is TGTGCCAGCAGCCAATCTAGCGGTAACTACAATGAGCAGTTCTTC.

CDR3 nucleotide sequence: TGTGCCAGCAGTACTCTAGCGGGAGGGCCTGAGGAGCAGTTCTTC. Its translation: CASSTLAGGPEEQFF. V is TRBV28 and J is TRBJ2-1; 12 positions match TRBD2. V lost 5 bases to trimming and J lost 10 bases; unmatched junction nucleotides: 9. CDR1 is MDHEN, CDR2 SYDVKM, per germline. CDR3 length: 15 amino acids.

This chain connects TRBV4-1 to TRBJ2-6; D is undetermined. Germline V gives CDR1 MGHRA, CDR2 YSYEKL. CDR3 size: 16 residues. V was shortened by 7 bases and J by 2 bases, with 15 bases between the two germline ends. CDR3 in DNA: TGCGCCAGCATGAACCTGGGCGCGGCTGGGGCCAACGTCCTGACTTTC. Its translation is CASMNLGAAGANVLTF.

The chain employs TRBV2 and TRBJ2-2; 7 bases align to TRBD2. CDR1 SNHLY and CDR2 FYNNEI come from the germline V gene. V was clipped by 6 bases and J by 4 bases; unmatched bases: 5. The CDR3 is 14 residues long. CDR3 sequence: CASRGLLSTGELFF. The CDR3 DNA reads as TGTGCCAGCAGGGGACTACTATCCACCGGGGAGCTGTTTTTT.

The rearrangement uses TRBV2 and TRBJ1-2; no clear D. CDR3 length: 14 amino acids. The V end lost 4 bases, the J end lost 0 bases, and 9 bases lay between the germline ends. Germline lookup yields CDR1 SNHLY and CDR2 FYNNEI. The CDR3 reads CASSGPRANYGYTF. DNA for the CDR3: TGTGCCAGCAGTGGGCCCCGAGCTAACTATGGCTACACCTTC.

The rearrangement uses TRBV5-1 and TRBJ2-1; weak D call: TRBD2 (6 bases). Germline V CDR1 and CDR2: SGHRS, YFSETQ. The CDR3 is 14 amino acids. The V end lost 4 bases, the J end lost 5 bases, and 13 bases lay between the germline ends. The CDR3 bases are TGCGCCAGCAGCGCGGCTAGCGCGCACAATGAGCAGTTCTTC. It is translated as CASSAASAHNEQFF.

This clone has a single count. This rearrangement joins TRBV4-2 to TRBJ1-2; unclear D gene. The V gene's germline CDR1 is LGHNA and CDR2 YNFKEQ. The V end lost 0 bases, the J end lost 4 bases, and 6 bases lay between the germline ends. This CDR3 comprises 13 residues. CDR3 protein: CASSQELAYGYTF. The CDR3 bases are TGTGCCAGCAGCCAAGAACTGGCCTATGGCTACACCTTC.

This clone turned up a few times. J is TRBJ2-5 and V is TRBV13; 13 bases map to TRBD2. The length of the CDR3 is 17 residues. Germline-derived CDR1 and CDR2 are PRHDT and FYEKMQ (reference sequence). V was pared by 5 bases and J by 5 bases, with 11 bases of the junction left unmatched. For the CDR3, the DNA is TGTGCCAGCAGCCCCAGACTAGCGGGGGGAGTGGGTGAGACCCAGTACTTC. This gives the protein CASSPRLAGGVGETQYF.

CDR3 loop: CASNSQGPSYEQYF. The CDR3 region has the DNA TGCGCCAGCAACTCACAGGGACCTTCCTACGAGCAGTACTTC. The chain couples TRBV10-2 to TRBJ2-7, with D possibly matching TRBD1 (6 bases). V was clipped by 7 bases and J by 1 base, with 14 bases between them. The CDR3 totals 14 residues. Germline V gene sequence: CDR1 WSHSY, CDR2 SAAADI.

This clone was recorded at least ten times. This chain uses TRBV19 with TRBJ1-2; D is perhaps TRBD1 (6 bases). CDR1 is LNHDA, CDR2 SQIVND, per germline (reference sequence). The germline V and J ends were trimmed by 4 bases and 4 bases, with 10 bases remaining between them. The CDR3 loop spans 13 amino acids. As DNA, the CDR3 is TGTGCCAGTAGTAGGGGGCCTACCTATGGCTACACCTTC. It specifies CASSRGPTYGYTF.

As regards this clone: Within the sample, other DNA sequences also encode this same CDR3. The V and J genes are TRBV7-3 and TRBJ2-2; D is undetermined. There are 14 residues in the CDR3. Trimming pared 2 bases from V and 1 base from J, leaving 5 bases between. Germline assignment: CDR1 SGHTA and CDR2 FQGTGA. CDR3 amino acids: CASSLARNTGELFF. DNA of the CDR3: TGTGCCAGCAGCTTAGCAAGGAACACCGGGGAGCTGTTTTTT.

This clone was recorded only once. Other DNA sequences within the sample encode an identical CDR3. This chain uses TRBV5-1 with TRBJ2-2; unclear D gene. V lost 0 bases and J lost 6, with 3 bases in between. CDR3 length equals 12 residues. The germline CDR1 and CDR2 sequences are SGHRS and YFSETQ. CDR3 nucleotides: TGCGCCAGCAGCTTGGTACCCGGGGAGCTGTTTTTT. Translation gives CASSLVPGELFF. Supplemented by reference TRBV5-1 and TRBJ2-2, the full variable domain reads KAGVTQTPRYLIKTRGQQVTLSCSPISGHRSVSWYQQTPGQGLQFLFEYFSETQRNKGNFPGRFSGRQFSNSRSEMNVSTLELGDSALYLCASSLVPGELFFGEGSRLTVL.

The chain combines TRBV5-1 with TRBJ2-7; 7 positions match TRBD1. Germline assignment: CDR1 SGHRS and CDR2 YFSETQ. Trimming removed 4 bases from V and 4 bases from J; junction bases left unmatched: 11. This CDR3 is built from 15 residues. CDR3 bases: TGCGCCAGCAGCCCTCTGACAGGGTCCGTTTACGAGCAGTACTTC. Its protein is CASSPLTGSVYEQYF.

Here the CDR3 reads CASSKGLAGLGEQFF. The CDR3 nucleotides read TGCGCCAGCAGCAAGGGACTAGCGGGACTCGGTGAGCAGTTCTTC. The rearrangement joins TRBV5-1 to TRBJ2-1; 13 bases align to TRBD2. Germline CDR1 and CDR2: SGHRS and YFSETQ. J was trimmed by 9 bases and V by 4 bases; bases with no gene match: 7. This CDR3 contains 15 residues.

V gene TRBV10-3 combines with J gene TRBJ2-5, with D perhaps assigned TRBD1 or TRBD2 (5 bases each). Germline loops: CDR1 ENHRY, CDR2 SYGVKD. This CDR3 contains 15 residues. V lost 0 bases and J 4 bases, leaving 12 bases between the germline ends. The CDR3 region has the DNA TGTGCCATCAGTGAGTCGGATCCAGGGAGAGAGACCCAGTACTTC. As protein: CAISESDPGRETQYF.

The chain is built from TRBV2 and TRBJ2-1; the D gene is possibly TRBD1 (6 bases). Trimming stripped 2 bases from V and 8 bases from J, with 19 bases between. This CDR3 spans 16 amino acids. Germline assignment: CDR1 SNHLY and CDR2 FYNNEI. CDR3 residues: CASSEMLAPGVDEQFF. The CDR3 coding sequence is TGTGCCAGCAGTGAAATGCTGGCTCCAGGGGTCGATGAGCAGTTCTTC. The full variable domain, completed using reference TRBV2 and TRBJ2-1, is EPEVTQTPSHQVTQMGQEVILRCVPISNHLYFYWYRQILGQKVEFLVSFYNNEISEKSEIFDDQFSVERPDGSNFTLKIRSTKLEDSAMYFCASSEMLAPGVDEQFFGPGTRLTVL.

The CDR3 loop reads CASSTTPIQGWETQYF. As DNA, the CDR3 is TGTGCCAGTAGTACAACCCCGATACAGGGTTGGGAGACCCAGTACTTC. The chain couples TRBV19 to TRBJ2-5; a possible D gene is TRBD1 (6 bases). The length of the CDR3 is 16 residues. From germline, CDR1 is LNHDA and CDR2 SQIVND (reference sequence). Trimming left V 4 bases short and J 5 bases short, with 20 bases between.

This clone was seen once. CDR3 nucleotide sequence: TGTGCCAGCAGCCCCCGGACGTCCCTGGGCGAGCAGTACTTC. Protein: CASSPRTSLGEQYF. The chain recombines TRBV7-2 with TRBJ2-7, with no clear D. The CDR3 sequence is 14 residues long. Trimming shortened V by 5 bases and J by 6 bases, and 17 bases separated the two germline ends. Per germline, CDR1 SGHTA and CDR2 FQGNSA.

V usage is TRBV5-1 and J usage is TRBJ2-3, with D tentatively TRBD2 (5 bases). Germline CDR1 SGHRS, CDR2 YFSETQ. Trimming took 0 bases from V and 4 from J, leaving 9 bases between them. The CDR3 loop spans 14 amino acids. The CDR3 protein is CASSLAVGADTQYF. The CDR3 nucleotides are TGCGCCAGCAGCTTGGCGGTGGGAGCAGATACGCAGTATTTT. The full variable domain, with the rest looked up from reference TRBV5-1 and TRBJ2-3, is KAGVTQTPRYLIKTRGQQVTLSCSPISGHRSVSWYQQTPGQGLQFLFEYFSETQRNKGNFPGRFSGRQFSNSRSEMNVSTLELGDSALYLCASSLAVGADTQYFGPGTRLTVL.

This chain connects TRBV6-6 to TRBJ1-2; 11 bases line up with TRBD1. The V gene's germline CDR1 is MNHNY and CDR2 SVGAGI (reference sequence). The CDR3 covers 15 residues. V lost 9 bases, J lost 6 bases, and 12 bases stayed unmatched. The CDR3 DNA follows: TGTGCCAGTAGAATTGACCGGGACAGGGGGAATGGCTACACCTTC. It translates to CASRIDRDRGNGYTF.

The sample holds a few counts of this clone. CDR3 residues: CASTKRNAGGYDEQYF. The DNA for the CDR3 is TGTGCCAGCACCAAAAGAAACGCAGGGGGCTACGACGAGCAGTACTTC. The chain links TRBV7-8 to TRBJ2-7; 8 nucleotides line up with TRBD1. The CDR3 is made up of 16 amino acids. The germline V gene has CDR1 SGHVS and CDR2 FQNEAQ. J was trimmed by 5 bases and V by 7 bases; bases with no gene match: 16.